These 25 T cell receptor beta chains share one sample of origin, sequenced in a study of T cell responses to AZD1222 COVID-19 vaccine. TCRdb's table, derived via immunoSEQ multiplex PCR, lists solely in-frame clones and lacks some. The sample yields about 150,000 clones, 90% seen once. The sequenced sample was peripheral blood, obtained on day 0 of AZD1222 vaccination. The source is an adult in good health.

This clone was counted a single time. The rearrangement links TRBV19 to TRBJ2-1; 8 nucleotides align to TRBD2. The V segment lost 6 bases and the J segment 2 bases; nucleotides outside the gene matches: 6. The CDR3 has 15 amino acids. The germline gives CDR1 LNHDA, CDR2 SQIVND (reference sequence). CDR3 protein: CASRNPGGAYNEQFF. Written as DNA, the CDR3 is TGTGCCAGTAGAAATCCCGGGGGGGCCTACAATGAGCAGTTCTTC.

This clone was picked up one time. The chain is built from TRBV7-9 and TRBJ2-1; D unresolved. CDR1 is SEHNR and CDR2 is FQNEAQ in the germline V gene (reference sequence). This CDR3 comprises 12 residues. Trimming shortened V by 4 bases and J by 12 bases, and 13 bases separated the two germline ends. CDR3 protein: CASSSTYLGQFF. The CDR3 DNA follows: TGTGCCAGCAGCTCTACATATCTGGGGCAGTTCTTC.

The V call is TRBV4-1, the J call TRBJ1-5; 12 bases are a match to TRBD1. The CDR3 is made up of 17 amino acids. V shed 3 bases and J 6 bases; nucleotides not matched to a gene: 9. Germline CDR1 is MGHRA and CDR2 is YSYEKL. CDR3 residues: CASSQSVGQGAPQPQHF. CDR3 nucleotides: TGCGCCAGCAGCCAGAGTGTGGGACAGGGGGCCCCTCAGCCCCAGCATTTT.

This clone showed up just once. The chain joins TRBV5-1 to TRBJ1-1; D is undetermined. CDR3 length: 16 amino acids. Germline-derived CDR1 and CDR2 are SGHRS and YFSETQ. V was pared by 4 bases and J by 0 bases, with 16 bases between. The DNA of the CDR3 is TGCGCCAGCAGCACGACATTGTCCCGTTTGAACACTGAAGCTTTCTTT. Translating gives CASSTTLSRLNTEAFF.

This chain connects TRBV30 to TRBJ2-1, with D perhaps TRBD1 (5 bases). From germline, CDR1 is GTSNPN and CDR2 SVGIG (reference sequence). The CDR3 is made up of 13 amino acids. Trimming removed 2 bases at V and 5 bases at J, with 10 bases between. The CDR3 region has the DNA TGTGCCTGGAGTCTTGACAGCAACAATGAGCAGTTCTTC. It codes for CAWSLDSNNEQFF. Variable domain in full (rest from reference TRBV30 and TRBJ2-1): SQTIHQWPATLVQPVGSPLSLECTVEGTSNPNLYWYRQAAGRGLQLLFYSVGIGQISSEVPQNLSASRPQDRQFILSSKKLLLSDSGFYLCAWSLDSNNEQFFGPGTRLTVL.

The count of this clone is one. The chain carries TRBV6-2 or TRBV6-3 and TRBJ1-1; weak D call: TRBD1 (5 bases). The germline V and J ends were trimmed by 5 bases and 3 bases, with 22 bases remaining between them. Germline assignment: CDR1 MNHEY and CDR2 SVGEGT. The CDR3 contains 17 residues. CDR3 residues: CASSTPRSLGEDTEAFF. The DNA of the CDR3 is TGTGCCAGCAGTACCCCCCGGAGCCTGGGGGAGGACACTGAAGCTTTCTTT.

Worth noting for this clone: At one of its ends the junction is not consistent with the germline gene, which may arise from a read error. CDR3 in DNA: TGTGCTAGCAGCTCCGAGGGAGGAGAGCAGTTCTTC. Its protein product is CASSSEGGEQFF. This sequence joins TRBV7-7 and TRBJ2-1, with D possibly TRBD2 on 6 matching bases. The germline V gene has CDR1 SSHAT and CDR2 FNYEAQ (reference sequence). The CDR3 runs 12 residues.

The chain has TRBV27 and TRBJ1-6; D possibly corresponds to TRBD1 (5 bases). The CDR3 has 14 amino acids. The ends were cut back, 4 bases at V and 7 bases at J, with 11 bases in the middle. Germline CDR1 reads MNHEY; CDR2 reads SMNVEV (reference sequence). DNA of the CDR3: TGTGCCAGCAGTTCGGACTACAGGAATTCACCCCTCCACTTT. Its translation is CASSSDYRNSPLHF.

This clone was recorded once. The rearrangement joins TRBV6-1 to TRBJ1-1; a possible D gene is TRBD1 (6 bases). Germline V gene sequence: CDR1 MNHNS, CDR2 SASEGT. The CDR3 sequence is 16 residues long. V was shortened by 4 bases and J by 1 base, with 16 bases between the two germline ends. The CDR3 coding sequence is TGTGCCAGCAGTGGACCCAGGGGCGCGGGGAACACTGAAGCTTTCTTT. It translates to CASSGPRGAGNTEAFF.

The genes are TRBV29-1 and TRBJ2-3; D possibly matches TRBD1 or TRBD2 (6 bases each). The V gene's germline CDR1 is SQVTM and CDR2 ANQGSEA. With 6 bases removed from V and 0 bases from J, the gap between germline ends came to 13 bases. CDR3 length: 14 amino acids. In nucleotides, the CDR3 is TGCAGCGTCTCCGGGGGCCTTAGCACAGATACGCAGTATTTT. Its translation is CSVSGGLSTDTQYF.

This clone was seen a single time. The V call is TRBV7-4, the J call TRBJ2-2, with a weak D call TRBD2 (5 bases). This CDR3 contains 15 residues. Trimming removed 4 bases from V and 1 base from J, with 10 bases in between. Germline V gene data show CDR1 as SGHVT and CDR2 as SQSDAQ. The CDR3 region is CASSSRARNTGELFF. The DNA for the CDR3 is TGTGCCAGCAGCTCGAGGGCCCGGAACACCGGGGAGCTGTTTTTT. Filled out from reference TRBV7-4 and TRBJ2-2, the complete variable domain reads GAGVSQSPRYKVAKRGRDVALRCDSISGHVTLYWYRQTLGQGSEVLTYSQSDAQRDKSGRPSGRFSAERPERSVSTLKIQRTEQGDSAVYLCASSSRARNTGELFFGEGSRLTVL.

A single count supports this clone. The rearrangement joins TRBV11-3 to TRBJ2-5; D unclear. V lost 5 bases and J lost 5, with 12 bases in between. Germline-derived CDR1 and CDR2 are SGHNT and YENEEA. The CDR3 sequence is 13 residues long. The CDR3 spells CASSLGVLETQYF. The DNA for the CDR3 is TGTGCCAGCAGCCTTGGCGTGCTGGAGACCCAGTACTTC.

V gene TRBV7-9 combines with J gene TRBJ1-1; D remains ambiguous. The V end lost 1 base, the J end lost 4 bases, and 13 bases lay between the germline ends. CDR3 length: 15 residues. Germline lookup yields CDR1 SEHNR and CDR2 FQNEAQ (reference sequence). As DNA, the CDR3 is TGTGCCAGCAGCTTAGGTGGGGTGTATGGCACTGAAGCTTTCTTT. Protein sequence: CASSLGGVYGTEAFF.

The chain carries TRBV18 and TRBJ1-1; D remains unclear. Trimming pared 2 bases from V and 0 bases from J, leaving 7 bases between. There are 14 residues in the CDR3. Germline V gene data show CDR1 as KGHSH and CDR2 as LQKENI. CDR3 loop: CASSPGIMNTEAFF. The CDR3 region has the DNA TGTGCCAGCTCACCAGGGATCATGAACACTGAAGCTTTCTTT.

V gene TRBV7-2 combines with J gene TRBJ2-7, with no clear D. The CDR3 sequence is 13 residues long. The germline V gene has CDR1 SGHTA and CDR2 FQGNSA. The V gene lost 7 bases and the J gene lost 0 bases, with 10 bases spanning the gap. The CDR3 DNA reads as TGTGCCAGCAAAGGAGTGAACTCCTACGAGCAGTACTTC. It is translated as CASKGVNSYEQYF.

The chain links TRBV7-8 to TRBJ1-1, with 8 nucleotides matching TRBD1. The V gene's germline CDR1 is SGHVS and CDR2 FQNEAQ. The V segment lost 5 bases and the J segment 1 base; nucleotides outside the gene matches: 3. This CDR3 region has 14 residues. The CDR3 loop reads CASSAGQGNTEAFF. The DNA for the CDR3 is TGTGCCAGCAGCGCCGGACAGGGGAACACTGAAGCTTTCTTT.

The V gene is TRBV27, the J gene TRBJ2-3; a weak D match, TRBD2 (6 bases). With 5 bases removed from V and 2 bases from J, the gap between germline ends came to 17 bases. The germline CDR1 and CDR2 sequences are MNHEY and SMNVEV (reference sequence). CDR3 length: 16 amino acids. CDR3 amino acids: CASSLTTGVFTDTQYF. The CDR3 region has the DNA TGTGCCAGCAGTCTGACAACGGGAGTTTTCACAGATACGCAGTATTTT.

V gene TRBV11-3 combines with J gene TRBJ1-1; 7 nucleotides line up with TRBD1. Losses at the gene ends were 5 bases for V and 2 bases for J; bases not matched to a gene: 5. CDR3 length equals 14 residues. Germline V lookup: CDR1 SGHNT, CDR2 YENEEA. Written as DNA, the CDR3 is TGTGCCAGCAGCGGGGACAGCACCAACACTGAAGCTTTCTTT. The encoded protein is CASSGDSTNTEAFF.

This sequence joins TRBV11-3 and TRBJ1-3; unclear D gene. The CDR3 consists of 15 residues. CDR1 is SGHNT, CDR2 YENEEA, per germline. Between the trimmed V and J ends, which lost 2 bases and 0 bases, there was a span of 8 bases. CDR3 residues: CASSLRSGSGNTIYF. The CDR3 DNA reads as TGTGCCAGCAGCTTACGGTCAGGCTCTGGAAACACCATATATTTT.

The chain couples TRBV6-5 to TRBJ1-3; D uncertain. CDR3 size: 15 residues. The ends were cut back, 6 bases at V and 0 bases at J, with 12 bases in the middle. Germline-derived CDR1 and CDR2 are MNHEY and SVGAGI. The CDR3 here is CASSPGGVSGNTIYF. CDR3 bases: TGTGCCAGCAGCCCCGGTGGGGTCTCTGGAAACACCATATATTTT.

This chain links TRBV19 with TRBJ1-1, with unresolved D. V was shortened by 7 bases and J by 2 bases, with 20 bases between the two germline ends. In germline, CDR1 is LNHDA, CDR2 SQIVND (reference sequence). CDR3 length: 16 amino acids. CDR3 amino acids: CASTLGRGPANTEAFF. In DNA, the CDR3 is TGTGCCAGTACTCTGGGGAGAGGGCCAGCTAACACTGAAGCTTTCTTT.

This clone was seen a single time. The J gene is TRBJ2-7, the V gene TRBV6-5; unclear D gene. Trimming took 6 bases from V and 2 from J, leaving 8 bases between them. Looked up from germline, CDR1 is MNHEY and CDR2 is SVGAGI. The CDR3 has 12 residues. This CDR3 is CASRTTPYEQYF. Written as DNA, the CDR3 is TGTGCCAGCAGAACAACACCCTACGAGCAGTACTTC.

This chain connects TRBV7-9 to TRBJ1-2, with 8 bases aligning to TRBD1. CDR3 length: 16 residues. V gave up 4 bases and J gave up 4 bases; unmatched junction bases: 11. Germline V gene data show CDR1 as SEHNR and CDR2 as FQNEAQ (reference sequence). The CDR3 DNA sequence: TGTGCCAGCAGCTCAAACCCGACAGGGGTCCTCTATGGCTACACCTTC. Translated, it gives CASSSNPTGVLYGYTF.

The chain uses TRBV14 and TRBJ2-7, with D perhaps TRBD2 (6 bases). CDR1 is SGHDN and CDR2 is FVKESK in the germline V gene. The CDR3 extends over 16 amino acids. Trimming left V 2 bases short and J 7 bases short, with 21 bases between. CDR3 residues: CASSQSFPSRTKEQYF. CDR3 sequence (DNA): TGTGCCAGCAGCCAATCGTTCCCGTCGCGGACTAAGGAGCAGTACTTC.

V usage is TRBV29-1 and J usage is TRBJ1-2; 10 bases are a match to TRBD1. The CDR3 consists of 12 residues. Germline loops: CDR1 SQVTM, CDR2 ANQGSEA. The V and J ends lost 4 bases and 6 bases, in that order; junction bases with no gene match: 2. The CDR3 DNA follows: TGCAGCGTTGGGACAGGGGGGGATGGCTACACCTTC. Residues: CSVGTGGDGYTF.